One and the same sample provided the 30 T cell receptor beta chains below, sequenced in a study of cytomegalovirus exposure and HLA in healthy donors. Researchers ran the PCR with 60 Vbeta and 13 Jbeta primers. Using immunoSEQ multiplex PCR, the repertoire was profiled, and TCRdb retains in-frame clones only, with some absent. The sample includes around 150,000 clones, around 79% of them seen just once. Sequenced: PBMCs. These receptors were obtained from a woman in her forties in good health and CMV-seropositive.

V is TRBV7-2 and J is TRBJ2-7; D might be TRBD1 (5 bases). CDR1 SGHTA and CDR2 FQGNSA come from the germline V gene. The CDR3 is 15 residues long. Trimming removed 1 base at V and 2 bases at J, with 12 bases between. The CDR3 spells CASSLGQGSTYEQYF. CDR3 bases: TGTGCCAGCAGCTTAGGGCAGGGATCGACCTACGAGCAGTACTTC.

On this clone: Compared with germline, one end of the junction differs, possibly owing to a read error. The chain couples TRBV5-1 to TRBJ2-7; no clear D gene. Germline CDR1 and CDR2: SGHRS and YFSETQ. The CDR3 covers 15 residues. The CDR3 nucleotides read TGCGCCAGCAGCTTGGCTACCCTAACTACCTACGAGCGGTACTTC. This translates into CASSLATLTTYERYF.

This clone was seen a handful of times. The gene calls are TRBV21-1 and TRBJ1-1; no DNA check was done on the table's D call, TRBD1. TRBV21-1 is a pseudogene segment. CDR3 length: 14 amino acids. CDR3 sequence reads: CASSNPDRNTEAFF. The CDR3 coding sequence is TGTGCCAGCAGCAACCCGGACAGGAACACTGAAGCTTTCTTT.

This clone was observed a handful of times. The chain has TRBV5-1 and TRBJ1-1; tentatively, D is TRBD1 (6 bases). This CDR3 is built from 15 residues. The germline V gene encodes CDR1 SGHRS and CDR2 YFSETQ. V lost 3 bases and J lost 0, with 12 bases in between. The CDR3 region is CASSSGGSLNTEAFF. As DNA, the CDR3 is TGCGCCAGCAGCTCGGGGGGCTCTTTGAACACTGAAGCTTTCTTT.

V gene TRBV5-6 combines with J gene TRBJ2-1; 12 bases are shared with TRBD2. V trimming: 4 bases; J trimming: 0 bases; junction bases outside the gene matches: 8. CDR3 length equals 18 residues. CDR1 is SGHDT, CDR2 YYEEEE, per germline. CDR3 nucleotide sequence: TGTGCCAGCAGCCAATTAGGGACTAGCGGGTTCTCCTACAATGAGCAGTTCTTC. Translated: CASSQLGTSGFSYNEQFF.

The chain carries TRBV7-9 and TRBJ1-2, with 8 bases fitting TRBD1. Germline CDR1 is SEHNR and CDR2 is FQNEAQ (reference sequence). The CDR3 runs 15 residues. V shed 2 bases, J shed 6 bases, and the junction held 8 bases outside the gene matches. DNA of the CDR3: TGTGCCAGCAGCTTAACATCGGGACAGGTGGATGGCTACACCTTC. It specifies CASSLTSGQVDGYTF.

The rearrangement links TRBV6-5 to TRBJ2-2, with TRBD1 matching 7 bases. This CDR3 contains 15 residues. J gave up 6 bases and V 2 bases, and 6 bases lay outside the gene matches. Germline V gene sequence: CDR1 MNHEY, CDR2 SVGAGI. CDR3 sequence reads: CASSYEGANPGELFF. CDR3 DNA: TGTGCCAGCAGTTACGAGGGGGCGAATCCCGGGGAGCTGTTTTTT.

The chain couples TRBV11-1 to TRBJ2-5; 7 positions match TRBD2. The CDR3 has 17 residues. V shed 2 bases and J 5 bases; nucleotides not matched to a gene: 14. Per germline, CDR1 SGHAT and CDR2 FQDESV (reference sequence). CDR3 region: CASSLRSAGSLRETQYF. Here the CDR3 DNA reads TGTGCCAGCAGCTTACGGTCAGCGGGAAGCCTCAGGGAGACCCAGTACTTC.

This chain joins TRBV9 and TRBJ1-2; 8 positions agree with TRBD1. The germline CDR1 and CDR2 sequences are SGDLS and YYNGEE. The CDR3 runs to 15 residues. V was clipped by 3 bases and J by 3 bases; unmatched bases: 7. This CDR3 reads CASSAATGVDYGYTF. CDR3 bases: TGTGCCAGCAGCGCCGCGACAGGGGTGGACTATGGCTACACCTTC.

In its sample, this clone was seen once. J is TRBJ1-2 and V is TRBV19; D gene unclear. This CDR3 spans 13 amino acids. CDR1 is LNHDA, CDR2 SQIVND, per germline (reference sequence). Trimming removed 6 bases from V and 4 bases from J, with 12 bases in between. CDR3 amino acids: CASRNEGTYGYTF. As DNA, the CDR3 is TGTGCCAGTAGAAATGAGGGAACCTATGGCTACACCTTC.

This clone was recorded a few times. This sequence joins TRBV11-2 and TRBJ2-7; 13 bases fit TRBD2. The CDR3 length is 15 residues. After removal of 8 bases from V and 3 bases from J, the junction contained 7 bases not matched to a gene. Germline-derived CDR1 and CDR2 are SGHAT and FQNNGV. CDR3 in amino acids: CASRPTSGGDYEQYF. In DNA, the CDR3 is TGTGCCAGCCGACCCACTAGCGGGGGGGACTACGAGCAGTACTTC. Full variable domain (remainder filled in from reference TRBV11-2 and TRBJ2-7): EAGVAQSPRYKIIEKRQSVAFWCNPISGHATLYWYQQILGQGPKLLIQFQNNGVVDDSQLPKDRFSAERLKGVDSTLKIQPAKLEDSAVYLCASRPTSGGDYEQYFGPGTRLTVT.

This chain joins TRBV25-1 and TRBJ2-5; 10 positions agree with TRBD1. With V trimmed by 1 base and J by 5 bases, 4 bases remained unmatched. Germline CDR1 and CDR2: MGHDK and SYGVNS. CDR3 size: 15 residues. CDR3 coding DNA: TGTGCCAGCAGTGAATTAGGGACAGGGGACGAGACCCAGTACTTC. Translation gives CASSELGTGDETQYF.

The rearrangement links TRBV7-8 to TRBJ2-7; 7 bases align to TRBD1. Germline V CDR1 and CDR2: SGHVS, FQNEAQ. Trimming at V came to 4 bases and at J to 1 base, leaving 7 bases not matched to a gene. The CDR3 is 15 amino acids. The CDR3 loop is CASSWGQFPSYEQYF. The DNA of the CDR3 is TGTGCCAGCAGCTGGGGACAGTTTCCTTCCTACGAGCAGTACTTC.

This clone was detected only once. The V call is TRBV27, the J call TRBJ2-7; 7 nucleotides line up with TRBD1. CDR1 is MNHEY, CDR2 SMNVEV, per germline (reference sequence). There are 14 residues in the CDR3. V trimming: 6 bases; J trimming: 1 base; junction bases outside the gene matches: 6. The CDR3 bases are TGTGCCAGCAGCTCGGAACAGGGGTCCTACGAGCAGTACTTC. It translates to CASSSEQGSYEQYF.

The rearrangement uses TRBV29-1 and TRBJ2-3, with D perhaps matching TRBD2 (5 bases). The ends were cut back, 4 bases at V and 6 bases at J, with 14 bases in the middle. The CDR3 is 13 amino acids. CDR1 is SQVTM and CDR2 is ANQGSEA in the germline V gene. DNA of the CDR3: TGCAGCGTTGGCGGGTTATCGGCGGATACGCAGTATTTT. Translated, it gives CSVGGLSADTQYF.

The rearrangement joins TRBV5-4 to TRBJ2-3, with 7 nucleotides matching TRBD1. Germline V gene lookup returns CDR1 SGHNT and CDR2 YYREEE (reference sequence). This CDR3 has 14 amino acids. The V segment lost 1 base and the J segment 5 bases; nucleotides outside the gene matches: 4. CDR3 residues: CASSLSGGIDTQYF. DNA of the CDR3: TGTGCCAGCAGCTTGTCAGGGGGTATAGATACGCAGTATTTT. Variable domain in full (rest from reference TRBV5-4 and TRBJ2-3): ETGVTQSPTHLIKTRGQQVTLRCSSQSGHNTVSWYQQALGQGPQFIFQYYREEENGRGNFPPRFSGLQFPNYSSELNVNALELDDSALYLCASSLSGGIDTQYFGPGTRLTVL.

The chain combines TRBV11-3 with TRBJ1-2; 9 bases are shared with TRBD1. V gave up 5 bases and J gave up 5 bases; unmatched junction bases: 9. The V gene's germline CDR1 is SGHNT and CDR2 YENEEA. The CDR3 has 15 residues. CDR3 loop: CASSPLRQGDYGYTF. The CDR3 nucleotides are TGTGCCAGCAGCCCCTTACGACAGGGGGATTATGGCTACACCTTC. Variable domain in full (rest from reference TRBV11-3 and TRBJ1-2): EAGVVQSPRYKIIEKKQPVAFWCNPISGHNTLYWYLQNLGQGPELLIRYENEEAVDDSQLPKDRFSAERLKGVDSTLKIQPAELGDSAVYLCASSPLRQGDYGYTFGSGTRLTVV.

V is TRBV29-1 and J is TRBJ2-5; 8 nucleotides line up with TRBD2. The CDR3 has 13 amino acids. The ends lost 3 bases at V and 2 bases at J; junction bases unmatched: 2. Germline CDR1 reads SQVTM; CDR2 reads ANQGSEA. DNA of the CDR3: TGCAGCGTTGATTCGGGGGGGCAAGAGACCCAGTACTTC. Translated: CSVDSGGQETQYF.

CDR3 DNA sequence: TGTGCCAGCAGTTACGGGCTAGCGGGAGAAGTCGAGCAGTTCTTC. Protein product: CASSYGLAGEVEQFF. This chain joins TRBV6-5 and TRBJ2-1; 10 nucleotides align to TRBD2. CDR1 MNHEY and CDR2 SVGAGI come from the germline V gene. The CDR3 spans 15 residues. Trimming at V came to 2 bases and at J to 10 bases, leaving 8 bases not matched to a gene.

This clone was counted only a few times. This chain uses TRBV7-6 with TRBJ2-1, with 9 bases lining up with TRBD2. The CDR3 totals 16 residues. The germline V gene has CDR1 SGHVS and CDR2 FNYEAQ. The trim removed 1 base at V and 2 bases at J, leaving 3 bases unmatched. CDR3 nucleotide sequence: TGTGCCAGCAGCTTAGATGCGGGAGGGACCTACAATGAGCAGTTCTTC. Its translation is CASSLDAGGTYNEQFF.

The chain joins TRBV27 to TRBJ1-5; D might be TRBD1 (5 bases). This CDR3 is built from 13 residues. The V gene's germline CDR1 is MNHEY and CDR2 SMNVEV (reference sequence). V lost 5 bases and J lost 3, with 8 bases in between. The CDR3 sequence is CASSQGYNQPQHF. In nucleotides, the CDR3 is TGTGCCAGCAGTCAGGGATACAATCAGCCCCAGCATTTT.

V is TRBV10-3 and J is TRBJ1-2; 11 bases are shared with TRBD1. Losses at the gene ends were 11 bases for V and 8 bases for J; bases not matched to a gene: 13. The CDR3 extends over 14 amino acids. Germline V gives CDR1 ENHRY, CDR2 SYGVKD. The CDR3 DNA follows: TGTGCCCAGGGACAGGGGGTCCCCCCTATCGGCTACACCTTC. Translation: CAQGQGVPPIGYTF.

The V call is TRBV7-9, the J call TRBJ1-5; 9 bases line up with TRBD1. The ends lost 5 bases at V and 6 bases at J; junction bases unmatched: 8. The CDR3 runs to 15 residues. Germline V gene data show CDR1 as SEHNR and CDR2 as FQNEAQ (reference sequence). For the CDR3, the DNA is TGTGCCAGCAGCCCCGGGACAGGGATTAGTCAGCCCCAGCATTTT. Encoded protein: CASSPGTGISQPQHF.

The V call is TRBV5-1, the J call TRBJ1-2, with a possible D match to TRBD1 (5 bases). This CDR3 is 16 amino acids long. Trimming took off 4 bases at V and 4 bases at J, with 20 bases between the two ends. From germline, CDR1 is SGHRS and CDR2 YFSETQ. In nucleotides, the CDR3 is TGCGCCAGCAGCCCGAGCCTAGGCGACAGTCCCTATGGCTACACCTTC. It yields the protein CASSPSLGDSPYGYTF.

V usage is TRBV6-1 and J usage is TRBJ1-2, with unresolved D. CDR3 length: 13 residues. Germline CDR1 MNHNS, CDR2 SASEGT. V lost 3 bases and J 8 bases, leaving 13 bases between the germline ends. CDR3 protein: CASSETDGRGYTF. The DNA for the CDR3 is TGTGCCAGCAGTGAGACTGACGGTAGAGGCTACACCTTC.

The rearrangement joins TRBV7-7 to TRBJ2-5; 8 bases match TRBD1. CDR1 SSHAT and CDR2 FNYEAQ come from the germline V gene (reference sequence). The length of the CDR3 is 15 residues. V was clipped by 5 bases and J by 2 bases; unmatched bases: 7. The DNA for the CDR3 is TGTGCCAGCAGCACAAGGACAGGGCCACAAGAGACCCAGTACTTC. Encoded protein: CASSTRTGPQETQYF.

The J gene is TRBJ1-5, the V gene TRBV28, with 7 nucleotides matching TRBD1. This CDR3 comprises 16 residues. Losses at the gene ends were 6 bases for V and 6 bases for J; bases not matched to a gene: 14. CDR1 and CDR2 (germline): MDHEN, SYDVKM. The CDR3 region has the DNA TGTGCCAGCAGCTCGTATAATAGGCCAGGGGGTCAGCCCCAGCATTTT. This sequence encodes CASSSYNRPGGQPQHF.

The chain uses TRBV18 and TRBJ2-5, with D possibly TRBD1 on 5 matching bases. This CDR3 contains 13 residues. V was pared by 7 bases and J by 2 bases, with 11 bases between. Germline CDR1 KGHSH, CDR2 LQKENI. This CDR3 reads CASLSDRQETQYF. CDR3 nucleotides: TGTGCCAGCTTATCCGACAGACAAGAGACCCAGTACTTC.

The genes are TRBV28 and TRBJ2-7; the D gene is possibly TRBD2 (6 bases). The CDR3 loop spans 15 amino acids. Germline CDR1 is MDHEN and CDR2 is SYDVKM. The V end lost 7 bases, the J end lost 0 bases, and 16 bases lay between the germline ends. CDR3 in amino acids: CASTAGGDGSYEQYF. Written as DNA, the CDR3 is TGTGCCAGCACTGCAGGAGGGGACGGCTCCTACGAGCAGTACTTC.

This chain links TRBV14 with TRBJ1-6, with D perhaps TRBD1 (5 bases). The CDR3 is 13 residues long. Trimming cost V 1 base and J 13 bases, with 11 bases left between them. Germline V lookup: CDR1 SGHDN, CDR2 FVKESK. In nucleotides, the CDR3 is TGTGCCAGCAGCCAAGCGAACTGGGGCCCCCTCCACTTT. This encodes CASSQANWGPLHF.